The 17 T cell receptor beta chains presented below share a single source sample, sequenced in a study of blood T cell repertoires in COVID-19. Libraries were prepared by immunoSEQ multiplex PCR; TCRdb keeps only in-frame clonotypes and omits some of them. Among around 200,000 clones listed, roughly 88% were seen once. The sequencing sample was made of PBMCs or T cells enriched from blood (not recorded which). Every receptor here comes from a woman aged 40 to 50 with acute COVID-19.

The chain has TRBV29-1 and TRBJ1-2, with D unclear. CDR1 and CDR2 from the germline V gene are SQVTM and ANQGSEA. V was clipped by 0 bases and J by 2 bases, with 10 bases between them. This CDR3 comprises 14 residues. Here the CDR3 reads CSVEDGSLNYGYTF. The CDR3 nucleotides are TGCAGCGTTGAAGATGGCAGTTTGAACTATGGCTACACCTTC.

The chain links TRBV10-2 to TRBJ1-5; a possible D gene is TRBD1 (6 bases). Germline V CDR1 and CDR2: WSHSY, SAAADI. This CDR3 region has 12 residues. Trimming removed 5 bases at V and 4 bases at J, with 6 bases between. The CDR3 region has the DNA TGCGCCAGCAGTACAGGGAATCAGCCCCAGCATTTT. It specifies CASSTGNQPQHF.

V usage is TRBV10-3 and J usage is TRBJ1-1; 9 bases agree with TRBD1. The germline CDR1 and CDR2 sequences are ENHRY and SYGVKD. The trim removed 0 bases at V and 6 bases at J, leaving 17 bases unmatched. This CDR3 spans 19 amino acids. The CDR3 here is CAISESYRGQVWWVPEAFF. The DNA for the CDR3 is TGTGCCATCAGTGAGTCTTACAGGGGGCAAGTTTGGTGGGTTCCTGAAGCTTTCTTT.

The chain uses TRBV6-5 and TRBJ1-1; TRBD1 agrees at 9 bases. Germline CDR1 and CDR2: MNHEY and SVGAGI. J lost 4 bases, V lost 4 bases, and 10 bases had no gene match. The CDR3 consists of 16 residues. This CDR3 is CASSSQGAVFLTEAFF. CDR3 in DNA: TGTGCCAGCAGTTCACAGGGGGCCGTATTCCTCACTGAAGCTTTCTTT.

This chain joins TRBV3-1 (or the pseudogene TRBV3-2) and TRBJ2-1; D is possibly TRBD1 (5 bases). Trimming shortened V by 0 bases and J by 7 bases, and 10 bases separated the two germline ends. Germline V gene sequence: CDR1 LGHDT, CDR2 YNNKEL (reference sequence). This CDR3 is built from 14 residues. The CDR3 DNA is TGTGCCAGCAGCCAAGATATAGGGGCGAATGAGCAGTTCTTC. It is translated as CASSQDIGANEQFF.

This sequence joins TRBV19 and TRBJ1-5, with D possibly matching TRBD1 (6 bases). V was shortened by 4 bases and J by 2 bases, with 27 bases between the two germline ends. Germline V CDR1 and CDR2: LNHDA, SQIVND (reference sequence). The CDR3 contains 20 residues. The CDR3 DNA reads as TGTGCCAGTAGTACGAACCCAACCCAAACAGGGTACAACGGCAATCAGCCCCAGCATTTT. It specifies CASSTNPTQTGYNGNQPQHF. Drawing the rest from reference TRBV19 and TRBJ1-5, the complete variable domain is DGGITQSPKYLFRKEGQNVTLSCEQNLNHDAMYWYRQDPGQGLRLIYYSQIVNDFQKGDIAEGYSVSREKKESFPLTVTSAQKNPTAFYLCASSTNPTQTGYNGNQPQHFGDGTRLSIL.

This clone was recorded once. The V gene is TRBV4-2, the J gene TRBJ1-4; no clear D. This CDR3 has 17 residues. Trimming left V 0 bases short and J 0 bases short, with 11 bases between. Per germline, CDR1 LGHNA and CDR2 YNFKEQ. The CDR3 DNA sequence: TGTGCCAGCAGCCAAGATCAGGCCAGCCCAACTAATGAAAAACTGTTTTTT. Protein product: CASSQDQASPTNEKLFF.

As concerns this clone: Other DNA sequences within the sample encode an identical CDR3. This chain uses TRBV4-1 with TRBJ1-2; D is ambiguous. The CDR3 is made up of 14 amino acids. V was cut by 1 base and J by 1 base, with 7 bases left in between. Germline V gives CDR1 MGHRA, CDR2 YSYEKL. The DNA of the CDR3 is TGCGCCAGCAGCCAAGTAGCCGGTAACTATGGCTACACCTTC. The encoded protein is CASSQVAGNYGYTF.

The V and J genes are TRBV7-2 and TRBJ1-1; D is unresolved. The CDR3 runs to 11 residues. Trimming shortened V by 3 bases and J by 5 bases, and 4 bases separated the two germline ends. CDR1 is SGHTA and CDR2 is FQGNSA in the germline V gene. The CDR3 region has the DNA TGTGCCAGCAGCTTTCATACTGAAGCTTTCTTT. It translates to CASSFHTEAFF.

CDR3 sequence reads: CASGGGGRNTIYF. The CDR3 region has the DNA TGTGCCAGCGGGGGAGGCGGTAGAAACACCATATATTTT. V and J are TRBV9 and TRBJ1-3, with D possibly TRBD1 on 5 matching bases. The germline CDR1 and CDR2 sequences are SGDLS and YYNGEE. The CDR3 has 13 residues. The ends were cut back, 7 bases at V and 5 bases at J, with 13 bases in the middle.

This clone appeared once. The CDR3 coding sequence is TGTGCCAGCAGCTTACAACAGGGAGGGGAGCTGTTTTTT. Amino acids: CASSLQQGGELFF. This rearrangement joins TRBV7-3 to TRBJ2-2; a weak D match, TRBD1 (6 bases). Germline V gives CDR1 SGHTA, CDR2 FQGTGA. The CDR3 loop spans 13 amino acids. Trimming removed 2 bases at V and 8 bases at J, with 9 bases between.

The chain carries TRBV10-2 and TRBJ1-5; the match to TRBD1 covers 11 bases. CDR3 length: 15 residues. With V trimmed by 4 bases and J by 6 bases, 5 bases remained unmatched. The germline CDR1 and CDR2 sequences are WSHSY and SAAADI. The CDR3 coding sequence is TGCGCCAGCAGTGTGACCGGGACAGGGGGTCAGCCCCAGCATTTT. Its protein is CASSVTGTGGQPQHF.

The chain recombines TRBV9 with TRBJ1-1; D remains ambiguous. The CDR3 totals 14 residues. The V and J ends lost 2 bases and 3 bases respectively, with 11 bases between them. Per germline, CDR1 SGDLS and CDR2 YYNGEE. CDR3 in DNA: TGTGCCAGCAGCGTTAGGACGGAGGACACTGAAGCTTTCTTT. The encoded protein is CASSVRTEDTEAFF.

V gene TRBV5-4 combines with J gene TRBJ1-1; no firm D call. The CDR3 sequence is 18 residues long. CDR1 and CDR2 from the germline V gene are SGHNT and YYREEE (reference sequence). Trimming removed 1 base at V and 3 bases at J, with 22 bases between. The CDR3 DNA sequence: TGTGCCAGCAGCTTGTTTAATTGGCCAAAGACTGTTCACACTGAAGCTTTCTTT. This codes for CASSLFNWPKTVHTEAFF.

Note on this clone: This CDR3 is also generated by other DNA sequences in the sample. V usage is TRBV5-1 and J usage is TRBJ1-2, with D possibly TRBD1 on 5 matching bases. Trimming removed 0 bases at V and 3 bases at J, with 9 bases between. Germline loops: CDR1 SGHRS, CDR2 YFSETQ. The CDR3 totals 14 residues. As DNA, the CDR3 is TGCGCCAGCAGCTTGGACCAGGGTTACTATGGCTACACCTTC. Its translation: CASSLDQGYYGYTF.

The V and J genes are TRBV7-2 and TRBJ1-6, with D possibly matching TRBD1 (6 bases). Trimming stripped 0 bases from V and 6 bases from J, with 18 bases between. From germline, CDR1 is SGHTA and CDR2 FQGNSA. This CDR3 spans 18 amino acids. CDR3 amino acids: CASSLAPPGDLANSPLHF. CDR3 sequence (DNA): TGTGCCAGCAGCTTAGCCCCGCCAGGGGACCTCGCTAATTCACCCCTCCACTTT.

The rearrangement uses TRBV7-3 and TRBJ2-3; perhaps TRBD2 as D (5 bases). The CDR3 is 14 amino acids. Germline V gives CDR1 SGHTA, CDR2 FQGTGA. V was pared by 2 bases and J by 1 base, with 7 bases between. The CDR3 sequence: CASSLVRGTDTQYF. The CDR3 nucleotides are TGTGCCAGCAGCTTAGTGAGGGGCACAGATACGCAGTATTTT. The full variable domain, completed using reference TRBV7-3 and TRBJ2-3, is GAGVSQTPSNKVTEKGKYVELRCDPISGHTALYWYRQSLGQGPEFLIYFQGTGAADDSGLPNDRFFAVRPEGSVSTLKIQRTERGDSAVYLCASSLVRGTDTQYFGPGTRLTVL.